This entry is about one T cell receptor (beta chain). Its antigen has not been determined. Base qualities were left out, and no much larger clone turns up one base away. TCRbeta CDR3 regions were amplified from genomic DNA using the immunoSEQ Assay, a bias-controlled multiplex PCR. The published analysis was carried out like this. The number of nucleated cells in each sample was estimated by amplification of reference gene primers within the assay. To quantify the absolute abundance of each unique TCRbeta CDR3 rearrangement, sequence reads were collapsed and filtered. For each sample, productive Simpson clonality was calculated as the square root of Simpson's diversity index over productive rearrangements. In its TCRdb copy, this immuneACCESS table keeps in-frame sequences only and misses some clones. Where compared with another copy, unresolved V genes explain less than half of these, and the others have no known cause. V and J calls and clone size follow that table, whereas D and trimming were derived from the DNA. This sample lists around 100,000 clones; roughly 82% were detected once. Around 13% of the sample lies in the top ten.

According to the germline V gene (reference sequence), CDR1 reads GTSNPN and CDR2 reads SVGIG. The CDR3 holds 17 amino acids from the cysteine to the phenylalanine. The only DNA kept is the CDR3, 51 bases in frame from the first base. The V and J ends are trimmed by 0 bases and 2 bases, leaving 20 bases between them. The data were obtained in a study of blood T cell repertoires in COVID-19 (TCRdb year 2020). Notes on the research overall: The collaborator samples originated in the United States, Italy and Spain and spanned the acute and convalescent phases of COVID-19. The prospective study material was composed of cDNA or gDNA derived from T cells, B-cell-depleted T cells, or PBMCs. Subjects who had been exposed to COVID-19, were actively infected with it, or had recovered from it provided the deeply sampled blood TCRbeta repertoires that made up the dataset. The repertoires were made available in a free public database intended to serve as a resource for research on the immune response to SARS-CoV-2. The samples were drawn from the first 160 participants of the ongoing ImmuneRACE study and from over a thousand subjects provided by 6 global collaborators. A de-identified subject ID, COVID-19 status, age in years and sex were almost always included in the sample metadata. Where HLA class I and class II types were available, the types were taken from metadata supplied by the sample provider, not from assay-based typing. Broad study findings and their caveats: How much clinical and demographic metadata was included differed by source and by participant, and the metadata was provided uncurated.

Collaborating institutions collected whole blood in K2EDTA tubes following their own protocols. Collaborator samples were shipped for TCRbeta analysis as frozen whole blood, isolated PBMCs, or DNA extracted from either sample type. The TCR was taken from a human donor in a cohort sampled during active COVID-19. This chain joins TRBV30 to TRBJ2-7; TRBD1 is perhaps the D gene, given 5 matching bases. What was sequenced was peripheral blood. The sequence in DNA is TGTGCCTGGAGTGTACGTTTAGGGGTCCTGCTTACCTACGAGCAGTACTTC. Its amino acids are CAWSVRLGVLLTYEQYF.